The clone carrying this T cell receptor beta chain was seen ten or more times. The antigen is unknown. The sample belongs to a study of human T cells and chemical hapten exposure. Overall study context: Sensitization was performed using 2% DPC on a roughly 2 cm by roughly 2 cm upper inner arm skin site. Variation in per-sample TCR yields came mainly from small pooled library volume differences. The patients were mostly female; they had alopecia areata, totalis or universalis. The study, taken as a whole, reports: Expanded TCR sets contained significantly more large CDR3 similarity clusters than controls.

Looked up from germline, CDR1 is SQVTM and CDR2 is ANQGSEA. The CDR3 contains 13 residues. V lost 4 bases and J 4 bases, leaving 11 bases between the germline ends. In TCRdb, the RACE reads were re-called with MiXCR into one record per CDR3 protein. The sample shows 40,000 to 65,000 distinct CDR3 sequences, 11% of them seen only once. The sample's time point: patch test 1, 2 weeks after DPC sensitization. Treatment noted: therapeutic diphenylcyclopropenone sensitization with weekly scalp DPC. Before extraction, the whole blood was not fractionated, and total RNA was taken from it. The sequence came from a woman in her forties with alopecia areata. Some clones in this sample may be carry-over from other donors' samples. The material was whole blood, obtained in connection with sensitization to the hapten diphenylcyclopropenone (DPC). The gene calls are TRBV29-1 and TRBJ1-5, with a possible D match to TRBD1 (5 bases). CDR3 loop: CSVVDSLNQPQHF. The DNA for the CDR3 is TGCAGCGTTGTTGACAGTCTGAATCAGCCCCAGCATTTT.